The 25 T cell receptor beta chains presented below share a single source sample, sequenced in a study of CD8+ T cells in alopecia areata. Treatment denoted: oral pan-JAK inhibitor, 5-10 mg twice daily. Reverse transcribed after extraction, RNA yielded cDNA as the sequencing template. TCRdb's table, derived via immunoSEQ multiplex PCR, lists solely in-frame clones and lacks some. In the table there are 150,000 to 200,000 clones, 45% to 60% of which are singletons. This specimen was CD8+ T cells sorted from blood, taken at roughly week 53, from a patient treated with tofacitinib. The receptor set was obtained from a human donor with alopecia areata.

The chain employs TRBV5-6 and TRBJ1-3; tentatively, D is TRBD1 (5 bases). Trimming pared 3 bases from V and 4 bases from J, leaving 14 bases between. Germline V lookup: CDR1 SGHDT, CDR2 YYEEEE. This CDR3 is 15 amino acids long. CDR3 in DNA: TGTGCCAGCAGCTCGACCGGGACTAAGGGAAACACCATATATTTT. Translation: CASSSTGTKGNTIYF.

This sequence joins TRBV2 and TRBJ2-5, with 9 nucleotides matching TRBD1. The tail of the sequence fits TRBJ2-7 better, so the J call may be wrong. CDR1 is SNHLY, CDR2 FYNNEI, per germline. This CDR3 region has 16 residues. The CDR3 DNA reads TGTGCCAGCAGTGGGTCTTTGGGACAGGGAGTTTACGAGCAGTACTTC. Translated: CASSGSLGQGVYEQYF.

The chain carries TRBV2 and TRBJ1-4, with a possible D match to TRBD1 (5 bases). V lost 1 base and J lost 6, with 9 bases in between. Germline CDR1 SNHLY, CDR2 FYNNEI. This CDR3 is 14 amino acids long. In nucleotides, the CDR3 is TGTGCCAGCAGTGAAGGGTGGGGCGATGAAAAACTGTTTTTT. This translates into CASSEGWGDEKLFF.

The V gene is TRBV6-5, the J gene TRBJ1-5; D unclear. This CDR3 has 13 residues. The V end was cut by 4 bases, the J end by 3 bases, with 7 bases between. From germline, CDR1 is MNHEY and CDR2 SVGAGI. In DNA, the CDR3 is TGTGCCAGCAGTTTAGAGGTCAATCAGCCCCAGCATTTT. Translation gives CASSLEVNQPQHF.

V gene TRBV5-1 combines with J gene TRBJ2-1; 9 bases align to TRBD2. Germline loops: CDR1 SGHRS, CDR2 YFSETQ. With V trimmed by 2 bases and J by 5 bases, 5 bases remained unmatched. CDR3 length equals 15 residues. CDR3 in amino acids: CASSFGGGVNNEQFF. The CDR3 DNA reads TGCGCCAGCAGCTTCGGCGGGGGGGTGAACAATGAGCAGTTCTTC.

The chain's CDR3 is CAWSGIGVGTGSFGQYF. For the CDR3, the DNA is TGTGCCTGGAGCGGGATAGGTGTAGGGACAGGTTCTTTTGGGCAGTACTTC. This chain connects TRBV30 to TRBJ2-7, with TRBD1 matching 8 bases. After removal of 3 bases from V and 9 bases from J, the junction contained 22 bases not matched to a gene. The CDR3 runs to 17 residues. Per the germline V gene, CDR1 is GTSNPN and CDR2 is SVGIG (reference sequence).

The genes are TRBV7-9 and TRBJ2-1; 7 bases agree with TRBD2. The CDR3 has 16 amino acids. V was clipped by 5 bases and J by 0 bases; unmatched bases: 7. The germline V gene has CDR1 SEHNR and CDR2 FQNEAQ (reference sequence). CDR3 DNA sequence: TGTGCCAGCAGCGGGAGGGACGCGATCTCCTACAATGAGCAGTTCTTC. Protein sequence: CASSGRDAISYNEQFF.

The chain combines TRBV5-1 with TRBJ2-3; D perhaps matches TRBD1 (5 bases). V was pared by 0 bases and J by 3 bases, with 8 bases between. Looked up from germline, CDR1 is SGHRS and CDR2 is YFSETQ. The CDR3 is 14 residues long. CDR3 in DNA: TGCGCCAGCAGCTTGGACAGGTTTACAGATACGCAGTATTTT. It encodes CASSLDRFTDTQYF.

The chain combines TRBV7-9 with TRBJ2-7; D is perhaps TRBD1 (7 bases). Germline V gene sequence: CDR1 SEHNR, CDR2 FQNEAQ (reference sequence). V lost 2 bases and J 2 bases, leaving 13 bases between the germline ends. This CDR3 is 15 amino acids long. DNA for the CDR3: TGTGCCAGCAGCTTAAGACAGGGAGGAACCTACGAGCAGTACTTC. Amino acids: CASSLRQGGTYEQYF.

The chain is built from TRBV30 and TRBJ1-5, with a tentative D call TRBD1 (6 bases). The germline V and J ends were trimmed by 3 bases and 0 bases, with 12 bases remaining between them. Germline CDR1 is GTSNPN and CDR2 is SVGIG (reference sequence). The CDR3 spans 15 residues. CDR3 sequence: CAWSLQGTSNQPQHF. The CDR3 coding sequence is TGTGCCTGGAGCCTACAGGGCACTAGCAATCAGCCCCAGCATTTT.

This clone was counted once. The J gene is TRBJ2-3, the V gene TRBV2; 10 nucleotides line up with TRBD2. CDR1 and CDR2 from the germline V gene are SNHLY and FYNNEI. V lost 1 base and J lost 0; bases outside the gene matches: 1. The CDR3 totals 16 residues. The CDR3 DNA sequence: TGTGCCAGCAGTGAAGAACTAGCGGGGAGCACAGATACGCAGTATTTT. This encodes CASSEELAGSTDTQYF. The whole variable domain, remainder taken from reference TRBV2 and TRBJ2-3, is EPEVTQTPSHQVTQMGQEVILRCVPISNHLYFYWYRQILGQKVEFLVSFYNNEISEKSEIFDDQFSVERPDGSNFTLKIRSTKLEDSAMYFCASSEELAGSTDTQYFGPGTRLTVL.

V usage is TRBV18 and J usage is TRBJ2-1; 7 bases line up with TRBD1. The CDR3 has 16 residues. Germline-derived CDR1 and CDR2 are KGHSH and LQKENI. With 0 bases clipped from V and 5 bases from J, the junction kept 7 bases outside the gene matches. This CDR3 is CASSPPKGATDNEQFF. For the CDR3, the DNA is TGTGCCAGCTCACCACCGAAGGGGGCCACTGACAATGAGCAGTTCTTC.

The V call is TRBV18, the J call TRBJ2-5, with unresolved D. In germline, CDR1 is KGHSH, CDR2 LQKENI. The germline V and J ends were trimmed by 3 bases and 5 bases, with 4 bases remaining between them. The CDR3 totals 11 residues. The CDR3 loop is CASSPDETQYF. CDR3 coding DNA: TGTGCCAGCTCACCGGACGAGACCCAGTACTTC. The full variable domain, completed using reference TRBV18 and TRBJ2-5, is NAGVMQNPRHLVRRRGQEARLRCSPMKGHSHVYWYRQLPEEGLKFMVYLQKENIIDESGMPKERFSAEFPKEGPSILRIQQVVRGDSAAYFCASSPDETQYFGPGTRLLVL.

Written as DNA, the CDR3 is TGCAGTGCTAGAGTGGGCAGCGAGCAGTACTTC. Translated: CSARVGSEQYF. This sequence joins TRBV20-1 and TRBJ2-7; D remains unclear. The V gene lost 1 base and the J gene lost 6 bases, with 7 bases spanning the gap. Germline values: CDR1 DFQATT, CDR2 SNEGSKA (reference sequence). There are 11 residues in the CDR3.

This clone has a handful of counts. V usage is TRBV6-6 and J usage is TRBJ2-1; D is undetermined. Germline lookup yields CDR1 MNHNY and CDR2 SVGAGI (reference sequence). CDR3 length equals 14 residues. V was shortened by 5 bases and J by 4 bases, with 12 bases between the two germline ends. The CDR3 loop is CASSLPNPYNEQFF. For the CDR3, the DNA is TGTGCCAGCAGTCTACCCAACCCTTACAATGAGCAGTTCTTC.

Regarding this clone: The sample contains more than one DNA sequence encoding this CDR3. The chain combines TRBV10-3 with TRBJ2-7, with no clear D. Germline V gene sequence: CDR1 ENHRY, CDR2 SYGVKD. This CDR3 is built from 13 residues. The V end lost 3 bases, the J end lost 2 bases, and 8 bases lay between the germline ends. DNA of the CDR3: TGTGCCATCAGTGAAGGGCAGACCTACGAGCAGTACTTC. It codes for CAISEGQTYEQYF.

The chain uses TRBV2 and TRBJ2-7; no reliable D call. The V gene's germline CDR1 is SNHLY and CDR2 FYNNEI. V was pared by 2 bases and J by 4 bases, with 6 bases between. The CDR3 extends over 12 amino acids. CDR3 in DNA: TGTGCCAGCAGTGAACAGCGATACGAGCAGTACTTC. This translates into CASSEQRYEQYF.

V and J are TRBV2 and TRBJ2-2; 11 bases line up with TRBD1. Looked up from germline, CDR1 is SNHLY and CDR2 is FYNNEI. V was pared by 7 bases and J by 4 bases, with 5 bases of the junction left unmatched. This CDR3 is 15 amino acids long. CDR3 protein: CASTPGTGGTGELFF. As DNA, the CDR3 is TGTGCCAGCACCCCCGGGACAGGGGGCACCGGGGAGCTGTTTTTT.

The chain employs TRBV29-1 and TRBJ2-7, with D tentatively TRBD2 (7 bases). Germline values: CDR1 SQVTM, CDR2 ANQGSEA. Trimming shortened V by 4 bases and J by 3 bases, and 16 bases separated the two germline ends. The CDR3 covers 14 residues. CDR3: CSVVNRGGGYEQYF. The CDR3 bases are TGCAGCGTTGTAAATCGCGGGGGCGGCTACGAGCAGTACTTC.

The chain carries TRBV7-2 and TRBJ2-7; D assignment may be TRBD1 or TRBD2 (5 bases each). This CDR3 is built from 13 residues. V shed 4 bases and J shed 2 bases, with 9 bases lying between them. From germline, CDR1 is SGHTA and CDR2 FQGNSA. CDR3 sequence: CASSSGPPYEQYF. The CDR3, as DNA: TGTGCCAGCAGCTCGGGACCCCCCTACGAGCAGTACTTC. Full variable domain (missing parts from reference TRBV7-2 and TRBJ2-7): GAGVSQSPSNKVTEKGKDVELRCDPISGHTALYWYRQSLGQGLEFLIYFQGNSAPDKSGLPSDRFSAERTGGSVSTLTIQRTQQEDSAVYLCASSSGPPYEQYFGPGTRLTVT.

The chain joins TRBV7-8 to TRBJ2-7; no clear D gene. This CDR3 contains 15 residues. Germline-derived CDR1 and CDR2 are SGHVS and FQNEAQ. V was clipped by 2 bases and J by 1 base, with 12 bases between them. CDR3 sequence: CASSLLGYSSYEQYF. CDR3 nucleotides: TGTGCCAGCAGCTTACTTGGCTACTCGTCCTACGAGCAGTACTTC.

About this clone itself: This CDR3 is also generated by other DNA sequences in the sample. The chain carries TRBV4-3 and TRBJ1-1; no definite D call. Trimming took off 0 bases at V and 1 base at J, with 6 bases between the two ends. From germline, CDR1 is LGHNA and CDR2 YSLEER. The CDR3 extends over 14 amino acids. CDR3 bases: TGCGCCAGCAGCCAAGAGGAAGGGAACACTGAAGCTTTCTTT. Its protein is CASSQEEGNTEAFF.

The chain is built from TRBV4-1 and TRBJ2-1, with D tentatively TRBD2 (5 bases). Germline CDR1 is MGHRA and CDR2 is YSYEKL. The CDR3 runs to 15 residues. Trimming stripped 3 bases from V and 8 bases from J, with 17 bases between. As DNA, the CDR3 is TGCGCCAGCAGCCATCTCGGACTTGCTGGGTATGAGCAGTTCTTC. Amino acid sequence: CASSHLGLAGYEQFF.

This sequence joins TRBV2 and TRBJ1-1; D remains unclear. The CDR3 runs 11 residues. V lost 3 bases to trimming and J lost 8 bases, with 7 bases between them. Germline V gene data show CDR1 as SNHLY and CDR2 as FYNNEI. In DNA, the CDR3 is TGTGCCAGCAGTGACCTAGGGGAAGCTTTCTTT. This gives the protein CASSDLGEAFF.

The genes are TRBV4-1 and TRBJ2-5; D perhaps matches TRBD1 (5 bases). Trimming shortened V by 4 bases and J by 5 bases, and 20 bases separated the two germline ends. The germline gives CDR1 MGHRA, CDR2 YSYEKL. CDR3 length equals 16 residues. DNA of the CDR3: TGCGCCAGCAGCCTACATCTAAGCGCAGGGCGGGAGACCCAGTACTTC. It codes for CASSLHLSAGRETQYF.